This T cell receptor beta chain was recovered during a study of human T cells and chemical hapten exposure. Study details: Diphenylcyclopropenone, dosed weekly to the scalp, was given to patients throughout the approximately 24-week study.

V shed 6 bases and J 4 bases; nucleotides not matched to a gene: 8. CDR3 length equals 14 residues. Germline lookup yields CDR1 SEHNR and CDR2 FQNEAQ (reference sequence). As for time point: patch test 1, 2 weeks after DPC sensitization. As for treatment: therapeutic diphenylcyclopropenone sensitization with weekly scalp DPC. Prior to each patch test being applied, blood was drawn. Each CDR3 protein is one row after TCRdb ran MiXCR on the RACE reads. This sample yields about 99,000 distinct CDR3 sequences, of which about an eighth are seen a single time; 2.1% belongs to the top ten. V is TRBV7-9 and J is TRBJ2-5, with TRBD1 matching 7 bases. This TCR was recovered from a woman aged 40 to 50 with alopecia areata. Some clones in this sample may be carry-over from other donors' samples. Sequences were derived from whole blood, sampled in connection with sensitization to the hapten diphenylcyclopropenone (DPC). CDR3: CASRSPYRGETQYF. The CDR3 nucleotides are TGTGCCAGCAGGAGCCCTTACAGGGGAGAGACCCAGTACTTC. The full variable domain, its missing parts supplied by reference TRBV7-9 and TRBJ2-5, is DTGVSQNPRHKITKRGQNVTFRCDPISEHNRLYWYRQTLGQGPEFLTYFQNEAQLEKSRLLSDRFSAERPKGSFSTLEIQRTEQGDSAMYLCASRSPYRGETQYFGPGTRLLVL.